This TCR beta chain was retrieved from a study of sequential checkpoint blockade in melanoma. The CDR3 length is 13 residues. V gave up 4 bases and J gave up 3 bases, with 9 bases separating them. Treatment denoted: randomized to nivolumab then ipilimumab (arm A) or the reverse (arm B). The data were produced by immunoSEQ multiplex PCR, yet TCRdb's version contains in-frame clones alone and is incomplete. Of 10,000 or so clones in the sample, less than 80% were seen once. The V and J genes are TRBV23-1 and TRBJ1-2; D call uncertain. TRBV23-1 is an ORF, with its function uncertain. This sequence originates from a human donor with melanoma. Here the sequenced sample was CD8+ T cells sorted from blood (inferred from file names), taken from a patient given nivolumab and ipilimumab in sequence. The CDR3 loop is CASSRGLYYGYTF. For the CDR3, the DNA is TGCGCCAGCAGTCGAGGACTCTACTATGGCTACACCTTC.